These 6 T cell receptor beta chains share one sample of origin, sequenced in a study of shared clonotypes between healthy human individuals. Generated by immunoSEQ multiplex PCR, the TCRdb table keeps only in-frame clones and is missing some. The table has approximately 530,000 clones, roughly 95% seen once; the top ten hold about 0.067%. The material sequenced was naive CD4+ T cells sorted from blood. The subset is: CD45RA+ positively selected. These receptors came from a woman in her 30s in good health.

The chain employs TRBV14 and TRBJ2-5; D may be TRBD1 (6 bases). V was clipped by 4 bases and J by 4 bases, with 13 bases between them. The CDR3 covers 14 residues. From germline, CDR1 is SGHDN and CDR2 FVKESK. The DNA for the CDR3 is TGTGCCAGCAGCCCCCAGGGGCAGGGAGAGACCCAGTACTTC. Its protein product is CASSPQGQGETQYF.

The chain recombines TRBV18 with TRBJ1-2; tentatively, D is TRBD1 (6 bases). The CDR3 sequence is 15 residues long. From germline, CDR1 is KGHSH and CDR2 LQKENI. The V end was cut by 0 bases, the J end by 1 base, with 9 bases between. CDR3 DNA sequence: TGTGCCAGCTCACCACCGAGGACAGATAACTATGGCTACACCTTC. It yields the protein CASSPPRTDNYGYTF.

Comment on this clone: One junction end disagrees with the germline gene, perhaps due to a read error. This chain links TRBV7-3 with TRBJ2-2, with TRBD2 matching 14 bases. This CDR3 contains 15 residues. Germline CDR1 SGHTA, CDR2 FQGTGA. CDR3 sequence reads: CASSSGLAGVRGAVF. DNA for the CDR3: TGTGCCAGCAGCTCGGGACTAGCGGGAGTACGGGGAGCTGTTTTT.

The chain carries TRBV5-1 and TRBJ2-1; TRBD2 matches 9 bases. Germline-derived CDR1 and CDR2 are SGHRS and YFSETQ. The CDR3 is 15 amino acids. V lost 4 bases to trimming and J lost 6 bases; unmatched junction nucleotides: 8. CDR3 sequence (DNA): TGCGCCAGCAGCGTGGTTAGCGGGAGAGGCAATGAGCAGTTCTTC. This sequence encodes CASSVVSGRGNEQFF.

Comment on this clone: The sample has other DNA sequences that encode this CDR3 too. CDR3 amino acids: CASSTGVETQYF. The CDR3 DNA follows: TGTGCCAGTAGTACAGGGGTGGAGACCCAGTACTTC. The chain is built from TRBV19 and TRBJ2-5; maybe TRBD1 (6 bases). Germline CDR1 and CDR2: LNHDA and SQIVND (reference sequence). This CDR3 region has 12 residues. V shed 4 bases and J shed 5 bases, with 8 bases lying between them.

A remark on this clone: The identical CDR3 is also encoded by other nucleotide sequences in the sample. This chain connects TRBV4-1 to TRBJ2-7; TRBD2 matches 10 bases. Losses at the gene ends were 2 bases for V and 4 bases for J; bases not matched to a gene: 5. Germline V CDR1 and CDR2: MGHRA, YSYEKL. The CDR3 has 15 residues. CDR3 sequence: CASSQPTSGNYEQYF. In nucleotides, the CDR3 is TGCGCCAGCAGCCAACCTACTAGCGGGAATTACGAGCAGTACTTC.